This is a list of T cell receptor beta chains from one sample in a study of T cell responses to AZD1222 COVID-19 vaccine. Profiling relied on immunoSEQ multiplex PCR, and the TCRdb table lists in-frame clones only, not all of them. The repertoire has approximately 200,000 clones, 70% to 90% of them found once; the top ten carry roughly 8%. The material was peripheral blood, obtained on day 0 of AZD1222 vaccination. These receptors all stem from an adult in good health. Each CDR3 is given with its conserved first and last residue. The D gene is left open where the match is weak. Some rows have no size entry. The others give once, few or many, or a class for an expanded clone.

J gene	clone size	V gene	D gene	CDR3 DNA	CDR3 protein
TRBJ2-3	NA	TRBV5-1	NA	TGCGCCAGCAGCCGAAGATTTAGCACAGATACGCAGTATTTT	CASSRRFSTDTQYF
TRBJ1-1	few	TRBV7-2	TRBD1	TGTGCCAGCAGCTCCAGGGGGAGATCGACTGAAGCTTTCTTT	CASSSRGRSTEAFF
TRBJ2-7	NA	TRBV29-1	TRBD2	TGCAGCGTTGAGCTAGCGGGGATAGATGAGCAGTACTTC	CSVELAGIDEQYF
TRBJ2-3	NA	TRBV7-6	TRBD2	TGTGCCAGCAGGATGACTAGCGGGTCGGACACAGATACGCAGTATTTT	CASRMTSGSDTDTQYF
TRBJ1-2	NA	TRBV30	NA	TGTGCCTGGAGTGTACGAGAAGGAATCAGCTATGGCTACACCTTC	CAWSVREGISYGYTF
TRBJ2-7	NA	TRBV5-1	TRBD1	TGCGCCAGCAGCTCCGCCCGGGACAGGGGGTTCTACGAGCAGTACTTC	CASSSARDRGFYEQYF
TRBJ2-7	once	TRBV10-2	TRBD2	TGCGCCAGCAGTAATGGCGGGGGGGCCTACGAGCAGTACTTC	CASSNGGGAYEQYF
TRBJ1-2	few	TRBV6-5	NA	TGTGCCAGTGGGACGTCAACTAACTATGGCTACACCTTC	CASGTSTNYGYTF
TRBJ2-5	NA	TRBV15	TRBD2	TGTGCCACGAGCGGGGGCCGGGGGGAGACCCAGTACTTC	CATSGGRGETQYF
TRBJ1-2	NA	TRBV30	NA	TGTGCCTGGAGTAGAGCAAATAGGGAGGGGAGTCGTGGCTACACCTTC	CAWSRANREGSRGYTF
TRBJ2-5	NA	TRBV7-3	NA	TGTGCCAGCAGCACAGGGACCCCTGAGACCCAGTACTTC	CASSTGTPETQYF
TRBJ1-6	NA	TRBV10-3	NA	TGTGCCATCAGTGAACTAGGTGGGAATTCACCCCTCCACTTT	CAISELGGNSPLHF
TRBJ2-7	NA	TRBV19	NA	TGTGCCAGTAGTATCAGCTCGGGCAACGAGCAGTACTTC	CASSISSGNEQYF
TRBJ2-3	NA	TRBV7-2	TRBD2	TGTGCCAGCGGCCCTCTACTAGCGGGGGGCACAGATACGCAGTATTTT	CASGPLLAGGTDTQYF
TRBJ1-6	NA	TRBV30	NA	TGTGCCTGGAGAGGGGACTCCTATAATTCACCCCTCCACTTT	CAWRGDSYNSPLHF